This T cell receptor (beta chain) was captured in a study of cytomegalovirus exposure and HLA in healthy donors. Study observations and caveats: Later, TCR association rates were found to vary by HLA locus, highest for DRB1 and lowest for HLA-C. Cytomegalovirus association was assigned to about 150 TCR beta chains. The classifier, whose performance was assessed in both the original and validation cohorts, reportedly diagnosed cytomegalovirus status with high specificity and sensitivity.

PCR amplification relied on 60 Vbeta primers (plus 13 Jbeta primers). The assay was immunoSEQ multiplex PCR, and TCRdb's table has in-frame clones only and misses some. In the table there are around 140,000 clones, roughly 80% of which are singletons. This clone showed up just a few times. Its antigen is still unknown. This clonotype originated in a man between 35 and 55 years old in good health and CMV-seronegative. The sample comprised PBMCs.

CDR3 in amino acids: CASSFSDSDQPQHF. In DNA, the CDR3 is TGTGCCAGCAGCTTTTCGGACAGTGATCAGCCCCAGCATTTT. The chain has TRBV5-8 and TRBJ1-5, with D possibly TRBD1 on 6 matching bases. From germline, CDR1 is SGHTS and CDR2 YDEGEE. V was shortened by 2 bases and J by 5 bases, with 11 bases between the two germline ends. There are 14 residues in the CDR3.